This TCR beta chain was retrieved from a study of blood T cells in healthy people across ages. This clonotype occurred a few times. A second 7 to 11 cycle PCR used barcoded and J-beta primers. Each CDR3 protein is one row after TCRdb ran MiXCR on the 5' RACE reads. Counted here are 1.5 million to 2 million distinct CDR3 sequences, less than 50% occurring once; the ten biggest clones make up over 2%. Trimming took 3 bases from V and 3 from J; bases not matched to a gene: 9. The CDR3 runs to 15 residues. CDR1 is DFQATT, CDR2 SNEGSKA, per germline (reference sequence). This TCR derives from a woman aged 40 to 50 in good health. Sequenced: blood. The rearrangement links TRBV20-1 to TRBJ2-3; TRBD1 matches at 7 bases. CDR3 bases: TGCAGTGCTAGGGGGACAGAGGTCGCAACAGATACGCAGTATTTT. Its translation is CSARGTEVATDTQYF.